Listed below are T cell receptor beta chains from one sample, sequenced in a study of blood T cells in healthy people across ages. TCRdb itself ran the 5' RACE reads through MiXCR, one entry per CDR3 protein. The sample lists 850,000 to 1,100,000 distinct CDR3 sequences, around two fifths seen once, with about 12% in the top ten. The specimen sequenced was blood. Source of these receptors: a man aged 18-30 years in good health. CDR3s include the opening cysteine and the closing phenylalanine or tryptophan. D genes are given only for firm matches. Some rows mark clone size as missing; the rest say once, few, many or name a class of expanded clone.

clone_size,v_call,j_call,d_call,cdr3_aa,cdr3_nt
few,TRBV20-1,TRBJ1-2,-,CSARKTGVGYGYTF,TGCAGTGCTAGAAAAACGGGGGTAGGGTATGGCTACACCTTC
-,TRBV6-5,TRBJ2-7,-,CASSYPGLAQSSYEQYF,TGTGCCAGCAGTTACCCTGGGCTAGCGCAAAGCTCCTACGAGCAGTACTTC
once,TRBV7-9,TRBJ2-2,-,CASSKNSNTGELFF,TGTGCCAGCAGCAAAAATTCGAACACCGGGGAGCTGTTTTTT
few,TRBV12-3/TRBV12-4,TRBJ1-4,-,CASSPGHQREKLFF,TGTGCCAGCAGTCCGGGACACCAACGAGAAAAACTGTTTTTT
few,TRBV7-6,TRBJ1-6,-,CASSLEAGGDGSPLHF,TGTGCCAGCAGCTTAGAGGCTGGGGGAGATGGATCACCCCTCCACTTT
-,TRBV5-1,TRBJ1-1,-,CASSLQGRRDTEAFF,TGCGCCAGCAGCCTGCAGGGGCGACGGGACACTGAAGCTTTCTTT
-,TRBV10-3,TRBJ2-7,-,CAISRNAVTHEQYF,TGTGCCATCAGCAGGAATGCCGTTACCCACGAGCAGTACTTC
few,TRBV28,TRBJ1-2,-,CASSPPPGNLYGYTF,TGTGCCAGCAGTCCTCCCCCCGGAAACCTTTATGGCTACACCTTC
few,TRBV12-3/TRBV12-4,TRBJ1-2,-,CASTKQQGGVYGYTF,TGTGCCAGCACCAAACAACAGGGAGGCGTCTATGGCTACACCTTC
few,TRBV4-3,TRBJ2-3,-,CASSQDIYSASTDTQYF,TGCGCCAGCAGCCAAGATATCTACAGCGCTAGCACAGATACGCAGTATTTT
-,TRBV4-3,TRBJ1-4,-,CASKPRAEGNEKLFF,TGCGCCAGCAAACCGCGGGCAGAGGGTAATGAAAAACTGTTTTTT
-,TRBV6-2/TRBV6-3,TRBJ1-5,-,CASSYSSREDQPQHF,TGTGCCAGCAGTTACTCTTCCAGGGAGGATCAGCCCCAGCATTTT
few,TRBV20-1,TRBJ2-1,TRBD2,CSASLPGTSFYGEQFF,TGCAGTGCTAGCCTACCCGGGACTAGTTTTTACGGTGAGCAGTTCTTC
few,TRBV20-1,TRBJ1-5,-,CSARVRTTSNQPQHF,TGCAGTGCTAGAGTTAGGACAACGAGCAATCAGCCCCAGCATTTT
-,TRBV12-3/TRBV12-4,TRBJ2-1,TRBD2,CASTKGLAGNNEQFF,TGTGCCAGCACCAAGGGACTAGCGGGGAACAATGAGCAGTTCTTC
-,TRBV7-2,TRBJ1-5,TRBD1,CASSLESGTVNQPQHF,TGTGCCAGCAGCTTAGAGTCCGGGACAGTCAATCAGCCCCAGCATTTT
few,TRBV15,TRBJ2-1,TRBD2,CATHHSGGGNEQFF,TGTGCCACTCACCATAGCGGGGGCGGGAATGAGCAGTTCTTC
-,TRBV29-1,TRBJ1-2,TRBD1,CSVGTGVDGYTF,TGCAGCGTGGGGACAGGGGTCGATGGCTACACCTTC
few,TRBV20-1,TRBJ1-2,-,CSAAVWEFNYGYTF,TGCAGTGCAGCGGTCTGGGAATTTAACTATGGCTACACCTTC
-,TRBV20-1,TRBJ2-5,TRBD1,CSALQTGGKLIGYF,TGCAGTGCTCTCCAGACAGGGGGCAAATTAATCGGGTACTTC
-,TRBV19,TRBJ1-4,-,CASSNAGSNEKLFF,TGTGCCAGTAGTAATGCAGGCTCCAATGAAAAACTGTTTTTT
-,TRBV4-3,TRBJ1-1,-,CASSQDSEGNTKAFF,TGCGCCAGCAGCCAAGATTCGGAGGGGAACACTAAAGCTTTCTTT